This T cell receptor (beta chain) was sequenced in a study of chemoradiotherapy in HPV16-positive cancers. Clones were sequenced by immunoSEQ multiplex PCR, and TCRdb holds only the in-frame ones, with some missing. Seen here are about 35,000 clones, around 93% observed once, and the top ten hold more than 3%. The TCR was taken from a human donor with HPV-associated anogenital cancer. The specimen was blood, collected from a patient who underwent chemoradiotherapy.

As DNA, the CDR3 is TGTGCCTGGAGTGGGGCGTACGAGCAGTACTTC. It is translated as CAWSGAYEQYF. The chain combines TRBV30 with TRBJ2-7; D gene unclear. The CDR3 spans 11 residues. Germline CDR1 reads GTSNPN; CDR2 reads SVGIG (reference sequence). V lost 1 base and J lost 4, with 5 bases in between.